The clone carrying this T cell receptor (beta chain) was recorded a few times. Antigen: not known. Germline V gene lookup returns CDR1 SGHKS and CDR2 YYEKEE (reference sequence). Trimming pared 0 bases from V and 0 bases from J, leaving 8 bases between. CDR3 length: 15 amino acids. This specimen belongs to a study of CD8 T cells in ankylosing spondylitis. Study-wide findings and caveats: Clones tied to disease were said to be significantly enriched in matched ankylosing spondylitis synovial fluid. Some motif variants were previously reported in reactive arthritis synovial fluid and blood. Clones linked to disease, bearing a CD8+ phenotype, were relatively rare in peripheral blood.

Molecular-barcoded quantitative 5'-RACE produced these TCR beta libraries. TCRdb passed the 5' RACE reads through MiXCR, listing each CDR3 protein once. The sample lists 240,000 or so distinct CDR3 sequences; over 8.5% were seen once. Sequenced input: blood, either unsorted or a sorted T cell fraction (not recorded which). The chain uses TRBV5-5 and TRBJ2-3; no reliable D call. The TCR was taken from a male donor with ankylosing spondylitis or in good health (not recorded which). The CDR3 protein is CASSLAGRSTDTQYF. CDR3 nucleotide sequence: TGTGCCAGCAGCTTGGCCGGACGAAGCACAGATACGCAGTATTTT.